This TCR beta chain was identified in a study of T-cell reconstitution after alpha-beta-depleted transplantation in children. Study-wide results and limits: A year had passed since transplant, and T-cell counts and diversity by then came mostly from newly produced T cells. Expanded graft clones numbering several hundred reportedly gave rise to alpha-beta T cells about two months after transplant.

A library of TCRbeta sequences, prepared with unique molecular identifiers, was generated. TCRdb reprocessed the PCR reads with MiXCR, giving one entry per CDR3 protein. Seen here are 800,000 to 1,000,000 distinct CDR3 sequences, roughly 29% observed once, and the top ten hold 28%. The CDR3 is 13 residues long. V lost 5 bases and J lost 8, with 15 bases in between. To note about this clonotype: Antigen specificity is unknown.

Sample: PBMCs, mostly from graft donor cells, taken 360 days after TCRalphabeta/CD19-depleted stem cell transplant. This clonotype was obtained from a boy younger than two who had a stem cell transplant for SCID, so the T cells may come from the graft donor. V gene TRBV12-3 or TRBV12-4 combines with J gene TRBJ1-2; D unclear. The DNA of the CDR3 is TGTGCCAGCAGTCCGCGAGGCCCCTGGGGCTACACCTTC. Protein sequence: CASSPRGPWGYTF.